A single sample gave rise to the 11 T cell receptor beta chains below, sequenced in a study of human T cells and chemical hapten exposure. TCRdb processed the RACE reads anew with MiXCR; each CDR3 protein has one entry. The table lists about 380,000 distinct CDR3 sequences, about 5.1% of them singletons. Time point in this sample: pre-sensitization, week 0. Sample treatment: therapeutic diphenylcyclopropenone sensitization with weekly scalp DPC. The starting material was whole blood, obtained in connection with sensitization to the hapten diphenylcyclopropenone (DPC). The receptors originated from a woman aged 45-60 years with alopecia areata. Some clones in this sample may be carry-over from other donors' samples.

This chain uses TRBV6-5 with TRBJ2-2; 14 positions agree with TRBD2. Losses at the gene ends were 5 bases for V and 6 bases for J; bases not matched to a gene: 2. The CDR3 spans 15 residues. Germline V CDR1 and CDR2: MNHEY, SVGAGI. This chain's CDR3 is CASSPTSGGAGELFF. In DNA form, the CDR3 reads TGTGCCAGCAGTCCGACTAGCGGGGGGGCCGGGGAGCTGTTTTTT.

This clonotype was found many times. The rearrangement uses TRBV27 and TRBJ2-3; no clear D. Trimming cost V 6 bases and J 3 bases, with 10 bases left between them. Germline values: CDR1 MNHEY, CDR2 SMNVEV (reference sequence). The CDR3 extends over 13 amino acids. The CDR3 reads CASSWGRTDTQYF. The DNA for the CDR3 is TGTGCCAGCAGCTGGGGAAGGACAGATACGCAGTATTTT.

This clonotype was recorded many times. The V call is TRBV28, the J call TRBJ2-3; possibly TRBD2 for D (6 bases). The CDR3 totals 11 residues. CDR1 and CDR2 from the germline V gene are MDHEN and SYDVKM. Trimming took 7 bases from V and 6 from J, leaving 8 bases between them. In nucleotides, the CDR3 is TGTGCCAGCATTGGGGGGGATACGCAGTATTTT. Translation gives CASIGGDTQYF.

This clonotype was recorded many times. This rearrangement joins TRBV7-9 to TRBJ2-1; a weak D match, TRBD2 (6 bases). V lost 7 bases, J lost 5 bases, and 9 bases lay in between. CDR3 length equals 12 residues. CDR1 SEHNR and CDR2 FQNEAQ come from the germline V gene (reference sequence). The CDR3 sequence: CASTPGDNEQFF. CDR3 DNA: TGTGCCAGCACACCGGGGGACAATGAGCAGTTCTTC.

This clonotype was recorded many times. The gene calls are TRBV2 and TRBJ1-4, with D unresolved. Germline CDR1 is SNHLY and CDR2 is FYNNEI. The V and J ends lost 4 bases and 8 bases respectively, with 11 bases between them. This CDR3 is 13 amino acids long. The CDR3 sequence: CASSGTGGEKLFF. The CDR3 DNA reads as TGTGCCAGCAGTGGGACCGGAGGGGAAAAACTGTTTTTT.

This chain links TRBV4-1 with TRBJ1-5, with no clear D. The CDR3 loop spans 16 amino acids. The germline V and J ends were trimmed by 1 base and 1 base, with 11 bases remaining between them. Germline CDR1 is MGHRA and CDR2 is YSYEKL. CDR3 sequence reads: CASSQVMAESNQPQHF. As DNA, the CDR3 is TGCGCCAGCAGCCAAGTTATGGCGGAAAGCAATCAGCCCCAGCATTTT.

This clonotype was found a few times. V and J are TRBV25-1 and TRBJ1-1; D call uncertain. The CDR3 is 13 residues long. Trimming removed 5 bases at V and 2 bases at J, with 9 bases between. Germline lookup yields CDR1 MGHDK and CDR2 SYGVNS. The CDR3 is CASSSRRNTEAFF. The DNA of the CDR3 is TGTGCCAGCAGTTCCAGACGTAACACTGAAGCTTTCTTT.

This chain connects TRBV20-1 to TRBJ1-5; D uncertain. The CDR3 loop spans 12 amino acids. Germline lookup yields CDR1 DFQATT and CDR2 SNEGSKA (reference sequence). V lost 8 bases and J 4 bases, leaving 12 bases between the germline ends. CDR3: CSIARTNQPQHF. DNA for the CDR3: TGCAGTATAGCCCGTACTAATCAGCCCCAGCATTTT.

The chain combines TRBV10-3 with TRBJ2-3; perhaps TRBD2 as D (6 bases). The CDR3 is 17 amino acids. Trimming removed 4 bases at V and 6 bases at J, with 23 bases between. Germline lookup yields CDR1 ENHRY and CDR2 SYGVKD. The CDR3 nucleotides are TGTGCCATCAGTGGCTCAATGGAGGACCGGGACTCCGATACGCAGTATTTT. Protein product: CAISGSMEDRDSDTQYF.

This clonotype was seen more than once but under ten times. V usage is TRBV6-5 and J usage is TRBJ2-7; tentatively, D is TRBD1 (5 bases). In germline, CDR1 is MNHEY, CDR2 SVGAGI. The length of the CDR3 is 14 residues. The ends were cut back, 2 bases at V and 6 bases at J, with 14 bases in the middle. The CDR3 DNA reads TGTGCCAGCAGTTACATGGCAGGGCGGTCCGAGCAGTACTTC. Its protein product is CASSYMAGRSEQYF.

This clonotype was seen many times. The CDR3 reads CASSLATTRGPYEQYF. In nucleotides, the CDR3 is TGTGCCAGCAGCTTAGCGACTACCCGGGGCCCCTACGAGCAGTACTTC. The chain has TRBV7-2 and TRBJ2-7; D is perhaps TRBD1 or TRBD2 (5 bases each). CDR1 and CDR2 (germline): SGHTA, FQGNSA. CDR3 length: 16 residues. V gave up 0 bases and J gave up 2 bases, with 14 bases separating them.